The 18 T cell receptor beta chains listed next were all sequenced from one sample in a study of radiotherapy plus CTLA-4 blockade in lung cancer. Sequencing was performed with immunoSEQ multiplex PCR; in TCRdb, only in-frame clones are kept and a portion is missing. Of about 68,000 clones in the sample, 79% were seen once. Sequenced material: peripheral blood, taken from a patient treated with radiotherapy plus ipilimumab. The origin of the receptors is a human donor with non-small cell lung cancer who had a complete response to radiotherapy plus ipilimumab.

The chain is built from TRBV5-1 and TRBJ1-1, with 7 positions matching TRBD1. CDR1 and CDR2 from the germline V gene are SGHRS and YFSETQ. Trimming took 5 bases from V and 6 from J; bases not matched to a gene: 4. The CDR3 contains 12 residues. The CDR3 here is CASSPGQAEAFF. DNA for the CDR3: TGCGCCAGCAGTCCTGGACAGGCTGAAGCTTTCTTT.

This chain uses TRBV10-3 with TRBJ1-3; D remains unclear. CDR3 length: 15 residues. V lost 4 bases, J lost 0 bases, and 10 bases lay in between. The germline gives CDR1 ENHRY, CDR2 SYGVKD. DNA of the CDR3: TGTGCCATCAGTGCCACAGTTTTCTCTGGAAACACCATATATTTT. It codes for CAISATVFSGNTIYF.

The chain employs TRBV27 and TRBJ1-5; possible D gene TRBD1, 5 bases. The CDR3 has 15 amino acids. V lost 5 bases, J lost 5 bases, and 16 bases lay in between. Germline CDR1 MNHEY, CDR2 SMNVEV (reference sequence). The CDR3 protein is CASSPSGPSDQPQHF. The DNA for the CDR3 is TGTGCCAGCAGTCCGTCAGGGCCGTCCGATCAGCCCCAGCATTTT.

A single count supports this clone. Additional DNA sequences in this sample encode the identical CDR3. This chain joins TRBV7-2 and TRBJ2-7, with D possibly matching TRBD1 (6 bases). V shed 0 bases and J shed 1 base, with 10 bases lying between them. Germline-derived CDR1 and CDR2 are SGHTA and FQGNSA. There are 15 residues in the CDR3. Here the CDR3 DNA reads TGTGCCAGCAGCTTAGCGTCAGGGGTTTCCTACGAGCAGTACGTC. Translated, it gives CASSLASGVSYEQYV.

This chain links TRBV7-2 with TRBJ1-2; TRBD1 is a possible D gene (5 bases). V was trimmed by 5 bases and J by 2 bases, leaving 6 bases between them. The germline V gene encodes CDR1 SGHTA and CDR2 FQGNSA. The CDR3 loop spans 12 amino acids. CDR3 coding DNA: TGTGCCAGCAGCACAGGCAACTATGGCTACACCTTC. It yields the protein CASSTGNYGYTF.

This chain connects TRBV18 to TRBJ1-2; D perhaps matches TRBD1 (5 bases). CDR1 is KGHSH and CDR2 is LQKENI in the germline V gene. Trimming cost V 3 bases and J 8 bases, with 16 bases left between them. CDR3 length: 14 amino acids. CDR3 DNA sequence: TGTGCCAGCTCACCGGTCGGGGGAGTGAACGGCTACACCTTC. It translates to CASSPVGGVNGYTF.

V gene TRBV11-3 combines with J gene TRBJ2-6; 12 bases fit TRBD1. V shed 4 bases and J 1 base; nucleotides not matched to a gene: 8. The CDR3 loop spans 19 amino acids. CDR1 and CDR2 from the germline V gene are SGHNT and YENEEA. CDR3 sequence (DNA): TGTGCCAGCAGCTCCCGACCGGGACAGGGGGCTTCTGGGGCCAACGTCCTGACTTTC. Translation gives CASSSRPGQGASGANVLTF.

The genes are TRBV19 and TRBJ1-2; D ambiguous. V lost 7 bases to trimming and J lost 4 bases, with 16 bases between them. The CDR3 is 14 residues long. Germline V lookup: CDR1 LNHDA, CDR2 SQIVND (reference sequence). The CDR3 region is CASKSSAASYGYTF. The CDR3 bases are TGTGCCAGTAAATCTTCGGCGGCGAGCTATGGCTACACCTTC.

The sample holds one count of this clone. The rearrangement links TRBV19 to TRBJ2-2; no clear D gene. Trimming took 5 bases from V and 9 from J, leaving 16 bases between them. The CDR3 is 14 residues long. The germline V gene has CDR1 LNHDA and CDR2 SQIVND (reference sequence). CDR3 amino acids: CASSDSDPRWELFF. The CDR3 DNA reads TGTGCCAGTAGTGATTCGGACCCACGGTGGGAGCTGTTTTTT.

The V and J genes are TRBV4-1 and TRBJ2-3; 9 bases line up with TRBD2. Germline lookup yields CDR1 MGHRA and CDR2 YSYEKL. This CDR3 comprises 16 residues. V lost 0 bases to trimming and J lost 3 bases; unmatched junction nucleotides: 4. In nucleotides, the CDR3 is TGCGCCAGCAGCCAAGATAGCGGGGGACGAACAGATACGCAGTATTTT. It encodes CASSQDSGGRTDTQYF.

The V gene is TRBV19, the J gene TRBJ2-3, with TRBD2 identical over 14 bases. The CDR3 extends over 18 amino acids. Per the germline V gene, CDR1 is LNHDA and CDR2 is SQIVND (reference sequence). The J segment lost 4 bases and the V segment lost 5 bases, leaving 11 bases of the junction unmatched. The CDR3 loop reads CASSPILTTSGGADTQYF. CDR3 nucleotide sequence: TGTGCCAGTAGTCCTATTTTAACGACTAGCGGGGGGGCAGATACGCAGTATTTT.

This clone was observed a few times. The chain employs TRBV6-5 and TRBJ1-2, with 7 bases identical to TRBD1. Germline V gene data show CDR1 as MNHEY and CDR2 as SVGAGI. Trimming at V came to 6 bases and at J to 4 bases, leaving 11 bases not matched to a gene. The CDR3 length is 15 residues. The CDR3 sequence is CASRDGGGGGYGYTF. CDR3 in DNA: TGTGCCAGCAGGGACGGAGGGGGCGGAGGCTATGGCTACACCTTC.

The chain has TRBV11-2 and TRBJ2-2; 9 bases map to TRBD2. CDR1 and CDR2 (germline): SGHAT, FQNNGV. CDR3 length: 16 amino acids. J gave up 6 bases and V 5 bases, and 10 bases lay outside the gene matches. For the CDR3, the DNA is TGTGCCAGCAGCCCTATTCGGACTAGCGAGGCCGGGGAGCTGTTTTTT. The encoded protein is CASSPIRTSEAGELFF.

The chain joins TRBV15 to TRBJ1-1; 8 bases line up with TRBD1. The CDR3 contains 16 residues. The germline CDR1 and CDR2 sequences are LNHNV and YYDKDF (reference sequence). The ends lost 1 base at V and 1 base at J; junction bases unmatched: 5. CDR3 nucleotides: TGTGCCACCAGCAGAGGGAGACAGGGGTGGAACACTGAAGCTTTCTTT. Translation: CATSRGRQGWNTEAFF.

The chain couples TRBV27 to TRBJ1-5, with TRBD1 matching 9 bases. This CDR3 has 18 amino acids. J gave up 2 bases and V 5 bases, and 13 bases lay outside the gene matches. Germline V gives CDR1 MNHEY, CDR2 SMNVEV (reference sequence). Here the CDR3 reads CASSPHSGQGLGNQPQHF. The CDR3 region has the DNA TGTGCCAGCAGTCCCCACTCCGGACAGGGGCTTGGCAATCAGCCCCAGCATTTT.

This sequence joins TRBV6-5 and TRBJ2-5; TRBD2 aligns across 13 bases. Germline V gene lookup returns CDR1 MNHEY and CDR2 SVGAGI. J was trimmed by 5 bases and V by 6 bases; bases with no gene match: 6. This CDR3 comprises 15 residues. CDR3 sequence: CASSTSGGAGETQYF. CDR3 in DNA: TGTGCCAGCAGCACTAGCGGGGGGGCCGGGGAGACCCAGTACTTC.

This chain uses TRBV30 with TRBJ2-7; D gene uncertain. V lost 0 bases and J lost 4, with 10 bases in between. CDR1 is GTSNPN, CDR2 SVGIG, per germline (reference sequence). This CDR3 has 13 residues. CDR3 DNA sequence: TGTGCCTGGAGTGTACCGGGTTATTACGAGCAGTACTTC. Translating it yields CAWSVPGYYEQYF.

For this clone: A junction end diverges from the germline sequence, so it may reflect a read error. The sample contains more than one DNA sequence encoding this CDR3. This chain joins TRBV6-5 and TRBJ1-5; no definite D call. Looked up from germline, CDR1 is MNHEY and CDR2 is SVGAGI. This CDR3 spans 13 amino acids. CDR3 residues: CASSYSSNQPQHF. In DNA form, the CDR3 reads TGTGCCAGCAGCTACTCTAGCAATCAGCCCCAGCATTTT.